The source of this T cell receptor beta chain is a study of human T cells and chemical hapten exposure. Study context: The study patch tested 0.01% DPC on the upper back and read results at 6 days. Minor volume differences among pooled libraries chiefly drove per-sample TCR yield variation. The study, taken as a whole, reports: TCRs above 1 in 1000 frequency stayed constant with DPC sensitization.

Described time point: patch test 1, 2 weeks after DPC sensitization. As for treatment: therapeutic diphenylcyclopropenone sensitization with weekly scalp DPC. The study enrolled 18 to 70-year-old alopecia patients suitable for DPC. This CDR3 comprises 15 residues. Germline V lookup: CDR1 SGHRS, CDR2 YFSETQ. Trimming removed 2 bases from V and 3 bases from J, with 13 bases in between. A word on this clonotype: Its target is unknown.

A single record per CDR3 protein comes from TCRdb applying MiXCR to the RACE reads. The sample contains more than 65,000 distinct CDR3 sequences, around a third of which appear only once. The V and J genes are TRBV5-1 and TRBJ2-3; no definite D call. The sequence was collected from a man in his forties with alopecia areata. Some clones in this sample may be carry-over from other donors' samples. The source material was whole blood, sampled in connection with sensitization to the hapten diphenylcyclopropenone (DPC). The CDR3 sequence: CASSLRALVTDTQYF. In DNA, the CDR3 is TGCGCCAGCAGCTTAAGGGCGTTGGTTACAGATACGCAGTATTTT.